The present TCR beta chain was sequenced within a study of cytomegalovirus exposure and HLA in healthy donors. This clone was picked up a small number of times. As yet, its antigen is unknown. The data were produced by immunoSEQ multiplex PCR, yet TCRdb's version contains in-frame clones alone and is incomplete. Of some 90,000 clones detected, about 96% appear once; the ten largest clones hold around 0.78%. The CDR3 sequence is 16 residues long. CDR1 and CDR2 (germline): MDHEN, SYDVKM. With 6 bases removed from V and 4 bases from J, the gap between germline ends came to 21 bases. Study-wide findings and caveats: The study listed 150 to 200 cytomegalovirus-associated TCR beta chains. In the roughly 130 validation repertoires, a later analysis found that first-cohort TCR clusters tended to co-occur.

The donors were in the 120-subject validation cohort, distinct from the approximately 670-subject first cohort. The chain couples TRBV28 to TRBJ1-2; the D gene is possibly TRBD1 (6 bases). The clonotype originates from a man younger than 35 in good health and CMV-seronegative. The sequencing sample was made of PBMCs. CDR3 DNA sequence: TGTGCCAGCAGCCGCCTGACCGGGGGGCCGTTCTATGGCTACACCTTC. Translating it yields CASSRLTGGPFYGYTF.